These T cell receptor beta chains were read from a single sample in a study of identical twins. One entry per CDR3 protein, called by TCRdb with MiXCR from the 5' RACE reads. The sample includes roughly 700,000 distinct CDR3 sequences, 8.6% seen only once; the top ten take 0.98%. The same data also went into a second study, on yellow fever vaccine responses in identical twins.

Specimen: PBMCs. The receptors derive from a woman under 30 in good health. CDR3s include the opening cysteine and the closing phenylalanine or tryptophan. The D gene is left open where the match is weak. Rows may omit the clone size; those that give it use once, few, many or a size class.

clone size	V gene	CDR3 length	J gene	D gene	CDR3 protein	CDR3 DNA
many	TRBV5-6	15	TRBJ1-1	TRBD1	CASSLPRDRNTEAFF	TGTGCCAGCAGCTTACCCCGGGACAGGAACACTGAAGCTTTCTTT
-	TRBV5-1	15	TRBJ2-7	-	CASSQRVGVSYEQYF	TGCGCCAGCAGTCAAAGGGTGGGAGTCTCCTACGAGCAGTACTTC
few	TRBV5-1	16	TRBJ2-7	TRBD1	CASSRSGTGISYEQYF	TGCGCCAGCAGCCGATCCGGGACAGGAATTTCCTACGAGCAGTACTTC
few	TRBV5-1	20	TRBJ2-1	-	CASSFANTVGGTNKYNEQFF	TGCGCCAGCAGCTTTGCCAACACCGTCGGAGGGACGAACAAGTACAATGAGCAGTTCTTC
few	TRBV7-2	16	TRBJ2-5	TRBD2	CASSDRGTSGKETQYF	TGTGCCAGCAGCGACAGAGGGACTAGCGGAAAAGAGACCCAGTACTTC
-	TRBV7-2	13	TRBJ2-3	-	CASSLVLLDTQYF	TGTGCCAGCAGCTTAGTGTTGTTGGATACGCAGTATTTT
few	TRBV29-1	12	TRBJ1-2	-	CSVRQVSDGYTF	TGCAGCGTTCGACAGGTTAGCGATGGCTACACCTTC
-	TRBV18	15	TRBJ2-5	-	CASSPLTGSQETQYF	TGTGCCAGCTCACCCCTGACGGGATCACAAGAGACCCAGTACTTC
many	TRBV14	17	TRBJ2-5	TRBD1	CASSLIRAGQGRETQYF	TGTGCCAGCAGCCTAATAAGGGCAGGACAGGGCAGGGAGACCCAGTACTTC
many	TRBV12-3/TRBV12-4	17	TRBJ2-5	TRBD2	CASRQKGTSGIRETQYF	TGTGCCAGCAGACAGAAGGGGACTAGCGGGATTAGGGAGACCCAGTACTTC
many	TRBV5-5	16	TRBJ2-1	-	CASSLVSPASHNEQFF	TGTGCCAGCAGCTTGGTATCCCCGGCGAGTCACAATGAGCAGTTCTTC
many	TRBV7-8	15	TRBJ2-3	-	CASSNVRGGTDTQYF	TGTGCCAGCAGCAACGTCCGAGGGGGCACAGATACGCAGTATTTT
few	TRBV24-1	16	TRBJ2-4	-	CATSDSATGAKNIQYF	TGTGCCACCAGTGACTCAGCTACGGGGGCCAAAAACATTCAGTACTTC
-	TRBV18	15	TRBJ2-4	TRBD2	CASSPSGGTKNIQYF	TGTGCCAGCTCACCTTCGGGGGGAACCAAAAACATTCAGTACTTC
many	TRBV3-1	16	TRBJ2-7	TRBD2	CASSQEAGASIYEQYF	TGTGCCAGCAGCCAAGAGGCGGGAGCCTCGATCTACGAGCAGTACTTC
-	TRBV6-1	15	TRBJ2-1	-	CASSGGLFFVDEQFF	TGTGCCAGCAGTGGGGGACTTTTCTTCGTCGATGAGCAGTTCTTC
few	TRBV25-1	14	TRBJ2-2	TRBD1	CASSDYRGTGELFF	TGTGCCAGCAGTGATTACAGGGGTACCGGGGAGCTGTTTTTT
few	TRBV20-1	16	TRBJ2-2	TRBD1	CSAPGRRQGRSGELFF	TGCAGTGCCCCGGGGCGGAGACAGGGGAGGAGCGGGGAGCTGTTTTTT
many	TRBV5-6	17	TRBJ2-4	TRBD2	CASSLRLAGKAKNIQYF	TGTGCCAGCAGCCTACGACTAGCGGGCAAAGCCAAAAACATTCAGTACTTC
many	TRBV5-1	16	TRBJ2-3	-	CASSTYPSGGGDTQYF	TGCGCCAGCAGCACCTATCCTAGCGGAGGGGGCGATACGCAGTATTTT
few	TRBV7-9	13	TRBJ2-7	TRBD1	CAISGTGVWEQYF	TGTGCCATTTCCGGGACAGGGGTTTGGGAGCAGTACTTC
-	TRBV20-1	14	TRBJ1-1	-	CSARREGSSTEAFF	TGCAGTGCTCGAAGAGAGGGCAGTTCCACTGAAGCTTTCTTT
-	TRBV2	15	TRBJ2-7	-	CATVLEASLSYEQYF	TGTGCCACCGTTCTGGAGGCCTCCCTCTCCTACGAGCAGTACTTC
few	TRBV19	13	TRBJ1-1	-	CASKLGSLTEAFF	TGTGCCAGCAAACTCGGGAGCTTAACTGAAGCTTTCTTT
few	TRBV28	16	TRBJ2-3	TRBD2	CASTGTSGTGTDTQYF	TGTGCCAGCACCGGGACTAGCGGGACCGGAACAGATACGCAGTATTTT
few	TRBV7-6	15	TRBJ2-3	TRBD2	CASSGVAGGRDTQYF	TGTGCCAGCAGCGGGGTAGCGGGGGGTCGAGATACGCAGTATTTT
few	TRBV5-1	15	TRBJ1-1	-	CASRDRGTSNTEAFF	TGCGCCAGCAGGGACCGGGGGACATCGAACACTGAAGCTTTCTTT
-	TRBV5-1	19	TRBJ2-4	-	CASSLNGIRQTKKRNIQYF	TGCGCCAGCAGCTTGAATGGCATCAGACAGACCAAAAAAAGGAACATTCAGTACTTC
once	TRBV9	14	TRBJ2-6	-	CASSVAGGANVLTF	TGTGCCAGCAGCGTAGCCGGCGGGGCCAACGTCCTGACTTTC
-	TRBV4-1	18	TRBJ2-2	TRBD2	CASSLPGLAGPRAGELFF	TGCGCCAGCAGCCTTCCGGGACTAGCGGGACCTCGGGCCGGGGAGCTGTTTTTT
-	TRBV10-3	13	TRBJ2-7	TRBD1	CAISTGGAGEQYF	TGTGCCATCAGTACAGGGGGCGCGGGTGAGCAGTACTTC
-	TRBV27	14	TRBJ2-7	TRBD1	CASSWRQGAGEQYF	TGTGCCAGCAGTTGGAGACAGGGGGCCGGGGAGCAGTACTTC
many	TRBV12-3/TRBV12-4	15	TRBJ2-1	TRBD2	CASRKTGLVDDEQFF	TGTGCCAGCAGGAAGACGGGACTAGTTGACGATGAGCAGTTCTTC
many	TRBV3-1	13	TRBJ1-5	-	CASSQGGYQPQHF	TGTGCCAGCAGCCAAGGGGGGTATCAGCCCCAGCATTTT
many	TRBV9	15	TRBJ1-1	-	CASSALGVVGTEAFF	TGTGCCAGCAGCGCCCTGGGGGTTGTGGGCACTGAAGCTTTCTTT
many	TRBV7-2	17	TRBJ2-7	-	CASSLGWAGANSYEQYF	TGTGCCAGCAGCTTAGGTTGGGCGGGGGCCAATTCCTACGAGCAGTACTTC
few	TRBV7-2	13	TRBJ2-7	-	CASSSADSYEQYF	TGTGCCAGCAGCTCGGCCGACAGCTACGAGCAGTACTTC
-	TRBV5-8	17	TRBJ1-5	-	CASSPVEKLYSNQPQHF	TGTGCCAGCTCCCCCGTTGAGAAACTTTATAGCAATCAGCCCCAGCATTTT
few	TRBV4-1	14	TRBJ2-5	-	CASSRGAFQETQYF	TGCGCCAGCAGCCGCGGGGCATTTCAAGAGACCCAGTACTTC
few	TRBV28	16	TRBJ2-6	-	CASRLVQGSGANVLTF	TGTGCCAGCAGGTTGGTTCAGGGCTCTGGGGCCAACGTCCTGACTTTC
many	TRBV12-3/TRBV12-4	13	TRBJ2-1	-	CASSLGGRGEQFF	TGTGCCAGCAGTTTAGGGGGGAGAGGTGAGCAGTTCTTC
many	TRBV28	16	TRBJ1-5	-	CASSMMGNRGNQPQHF	TGTGCCAGCAGTATGATGGGAAACCGAGGCAATCAGCCCCAGCATTTT
few	TRBV14	15	TRBJ1-4	-	CASSLVTSSGEKLFF	TGTGCCAGCAGCCTTGTGACGTCCTCGGGGGAAAAACTGTTTTTT
-	TRBV27	16	TRBJ2-1	-	CASRERLTITNNEQFF	TGTGCCAGCAGAGAAAGACTGACTATTACCAACAATGAGCAGTTCTTC
few	TRBV14	16	TRBJ2-7	-	CASTFVRRTEAYEQYF	TGTGCCAGCACCTTCGTGCGGAGGACAGAGGCCTACGAGCAGTACTTC
few	TRBV9	15	TRBJ1-2	-	CASSRSSMGDYGYTF	TGTGCCAGCAGTCGTAGTAGCATGGGAGACTATGGCTACACCTTC
-	TRBV2	11	TRBJ2-5	-	CASMKGETQYF	TGTGCCAGCATGAAAGGAGAGACCCAGTACTTC
many	TRBV6-1	12	TRBJ2-7	-	CASSEKRAGTYF	TGTGCCAGCAGTGAAAAGCGGGCTGGAACGTACTTC
few	TRBV12-3/TRBV12-4	16	TRBJ2-2	TRBD1	CASSFQQGQDTGELFF	TGTGCCAGCAGTTTCCAACAGGGACAGGACACCGGGGAGCTGTTTTTT